These 17 T cell receptor beta chains were sequenced from one sample in a study of T cell clonality in common variable immunodeficiency. Produced via immunoSEQ multiplex PCR; TCRdb's table is partial and in-frame only. This sample comprises around 40,000 clones, none seen once only. The sample taken for sequencing was peripheral blood mononuclear cells. Receptors were obtained from a person aged 18-70 years in good health.

This clone was picked up many times. The read ends 3 residues early relative to the CDR3; the germline J gene fills the gap. V gene TRBV7-6 combines with J gene TRBJ2-2; 7 nucleotides agree with TRBD2. The germline V gene encodes CDR1 SGHVS and CDR2 FNYEAQ. The trim removed 5 bases at V and 6 bases at J, leaving 9 bases unmatched. The CDR3 spans 15 residues. The covered CDR3 bases are TGTGCCAGCAGCCGGACGGGAGGAGGGGCCGGGGAG. This translates into CASSRTGGGAGE. The whole CDR3 protein reads CASSRTGGGAGELFF.

This clone was seen many times. The read falls 3 residues short of the CDR3 end, and the missing part is taken from the germline J gene. The chain uses TRBV29-1 and TRBJ2-3; TRBD2 matches at 11 bases. The CDR3 has 13 residues. Per the germline V gene, CDR1 is SQVTM and CDR2 is ANQGSEA. J was trimmed by 7 bases and V by 7 bases; bases with no gene match: 7. This chain's CDR3 is CSALAGGGNTQYF. The DNA read from the CDR3 is TGCAGCGCGTTAGCGGGAGGGGGAAATACG.

This clone was picked up many times. The CDR3 extends 3 residues past the end of the read, so its final part is completed from the germline J gene. The V and J genes are TRBV19 and TRBJ2-6; weak D call: TRBD1 (6 bases). Trimming removed 7 bases at V and 5 bases at J, with 15 bases between. CDR1 and CDR2 (germline): LNHDA, SQIVND (reference sequence). This CDR3 contains 15 residues. The CDR3 is CASTTTGNWANVLTF. CDR3 DNA (partial): TGTGCCAGTACCACTACAGGGAACTGGGCCAACGTC.

In this sample, this clone turned up many times. The CDR3 reads CASSSTTSGSYNEQFF. Partial CDR3 DNA: TGCGCCAGCAGCTCAACCACTAGCGGGAGTTACAATGAG. V and J are TRBV4-1 and TRBJ2-1; the match to TRBD2 covers 11 bases. Sequencing ends 3 residues short of the CDR3 end; the germline J gene provides the rest. CDR3 length: 16 amino acids. The V segment lost 5 bases and the J segment 4 bases; nucleotides outside the gene matches: 7. Per the germline V gene, CDR1 is MGHRA and CDR2 is YSYEKL.

This clone was detected many times. The junction does not match germline at one end; this may be a read error. The read comes to an end 3 residues before the CDR3 does, leaving the germline J gene to fill in the end. Additional DNA sequences in this sample encode the identical CDR3. The chain is built from TRBV5-4 and TRBJ1-2; tentatively, D is TRBD1 (5 bases). CDR1 is SGHNT and CDR2 is YYREEE in the germline V gene (reference sequence). The CDR3 length is 14 residues. CDR3 in amino acids: CASSLGQILYGYTF. The covered CDR3 bases are TGTGCCAGCAGCTTGGGACAGATACTCTATGGG.

This clone was recorded many times. The CDR3 end falls 3 residues outside the read, so it is completed with the germline J gene. The V and J genes are TRBV29-1 and TRBJ1-1; D possibly corresponds to TRBD1 (5 bases). The V gene's germline CDR1 is SQVTM and CDR2 ANQGSEA. The length of the CDR3 is 11 residues. The CDR3 is CAGRMNTEAFF. The CDR3 bases that were read are TGCGCGGGGCGCATGAACACTGAA. The full variable domain, in which reference TRBV29-1 and TRBJ1-1 provide the parts outside the CDR3, is SAVISQKPSRDICQRGTSLTIQCQVDSQVTMMFWYRQQPGQSLTLIATANQGSEATYESGFVIDKFPISRPNLTFSTLTVSNMSPEDSSIYLCAGRMNTEAFFGQGTRLTVV.

This clone was seen ten or more times. The sequence runs out 3 residues before the end of the CDR3; the remainder is reconstructed from the germline J gene. The genes are TRBV2 and TRBJ1-2; no clear D gene. CDR3 length equals 15 residues. Per germline, CDR1 SNHLY and CDR2 FYNNEI. V lost 6 bases and J lost 1, with 15 bases in between. CDR3 amino acids: CASRGRKTFNYGYTF. The sequenced part of the CDR3 DNA is TGTGCCAGCAGAGGAAGGAAGACTTTTAACTATGGC.

The sample holds many counts of this clone. The covered CDR3 bases are TGTGCCAGCAGCTTGGTTCGGGAGGGGAACACC. It encodes CASSLVREGNT. The full CDR3 protein reads CASSLVREGNTIYF. V is TRBV5-6 and J is TRBJ1-3; D is perhaps TRBD1 (5 bases). The CDR3 end falls 3 residues outside the read, so it is completed with the germline J gene. Trimming pared 0 bases from V and 7 bases from J, leaving 11 bases between. Germline V gene lookup returns CDR1 SGHDT and CDR2 YYEEEE. The CDR3 has 14 residues. The full variable domain, its missing parts supplied by reference TRBV5-6 and TRBJ1-3, is DAGVTQSPTHLIKTRGQQVTLRCSPKSGHDTVSWYQQALGQGPQFIFQYYEEEERQRGNFPDRFSGHQFPNYSSELNVNALLLGDSALYLCASSLVREGNTIYFGEGSWLTVV.

In this sample, this clone turned up many times. The missing CDR3 end, 3 residues past where the read stops, is filled in from the germline J gene. The chain couples TRBV29-1 to TRBJ1-1, with 7 bases identical to TRBD1. The V and J ends lost 7 bases and 5 bases, in that order; junction bases with no gene match: 1. The germline V gene has CDR1 SQVTM and CDR2 ANQGSEA. The CDR3 length is 10 residues. The sequenced part of the CDR3 DNA is TGCAGCGACAGGGGAACTGAA. Residues: CSDRGTE. The whole CDR3 protein is CSDRGTEAFF.

This clone occurred many times. The CDR3 goes on 3 residues after the read ends, and that part is filled in from the germline J gene. The V gene is TRBV18, the J gene TRBJ1-2, with D maybe TRBD1 (6 bases). Germline V gene data show CDR1 as KGHSH and CDR2 as LQKENI. CDR3 length: 15 amino acids. The V end was cut by 0 bases, the J end by 7 bases, with 15 bases between. This chain's CDR3 is CASSPPREQGSGYTF. The CDR3 bases that were read are TGTGCCAGCTCACCACCGCGGGAGCAGGGGAGTGGC.

This clone has a count of ten or more. Read coverage stops 3 residues before the CDR3 terminus; the germline J gene supplies the remainder. The V call is TRBV6-2 or TRBV6-3, the J call TRBJ1-4; D is possibly TRBD1 (5 bases). CDR3 size: 16 residues. V lost 6 bases and J lost 0, with 14 bases in between. Germline CDR1 reads MNHEY; CDR2 reads SVGEGT. Partial CDR3 DNA: TGTGCCAGCAGCCCAGGGCGGTTTGCAACTAATGAAAAA. Protein product: CASSPGRFATNEK. From start to end, the CDR3 is CASSPGRFATNEKLFF.

This clone was observed at least ten times. The missing CDR3 end, 3 residues past where the read stops, is filled in from the germline J gene. V and J are TRBV5-1 and TRBJ2-7; a weak D match, TRBD1 (7 bases). V gave up 2 bases and J gave up 4 bases, with 16 bases separating them. The CDR3 loop spans 15 amino acids. Germline lookup yields CDR1 SGHRS and CDR2 YFSETQ. CDR3 loop: CASSFGAGGLYEQYF. The part of the CDR3 DNA that was read is TGCGCCAGCAGCTTCGGGGCAGGGGGGTTATACGAG. Complete variable domain (other parts from reference TRBV5-1 and TRBJ2-7): KAGVTQTPRYLIKTRGQQVTLSCSPISGHRSVSWYQQTPGQGLQFLFEYFSETQRNKGNFPGRFSGRQFSNSRSEMNVSTLELGDSALYLCASSFGAGGLYEQYFGPGTRLTVT.

This clone was picked up many times. Read coverage stops 3 residues before the CDR3 terminus; the germline J gene supplies the remainder. The chain joins TRBV20-1 to TRBJ2-3; 12 bases match TRBD2. Germline CDR1 DFQATT, CDR2 SNEGSKA (reference sequence). The CDR3 extends over 15 amino acids. The V and J ends lost 0 bases and 6 bases, in that order; junction bases with no gene match: 4. The CDR3 here is CSARDLAGGPDTQYF. CDR3 DNA, as far as it was read: TGCAGTGCTAGAGATCTAGCGGGAGGGCCGGATACG.

This clone has a count of ten or more. The sequence runs out 3 residues before the end of the CDR3; the remainder is reconstructed from the germline J gene. This chain uses TRBV20-1 with TRBJ2-1; D is perhaps TRBD2 (6 bases). V lost 7 bases to trimming and J lost 5 bases, with 12 bases between them. Germline V lookup: CDR1 DFQATT, CDR2 SNEGSKA (reference sequence). The CDR3 runs to 12 residues. The covered CDR3 bases are TGCAGTGTCCCGGGACTTAACAATGAG. Protein sequence: CSVPGLNNE. The whole CDR3 sequence reads CSVPGLNNEQFF.

This clone showed up just a few times. Read coverage stops 3 residues before the CDR3 terminus; the germline J gene supplies the remainder. The chain links TRBV6-2 or TRBV6-3 to TRBJ2-3, with D perhaps TRBD1 (5 bases). The CDR3 length is 14 residues. Germline V gene data show CDR1 as MNHEY and CDR2 as SVGEGT. CDR3 bases read: TGTGCCAGCAGTTCCCCCATGGGGCAAGAGACG. It specifies CASSSPMGQET. The whole CDR3 protein reads CASSSPMGQETQYF.

In its sample, this clone was seen many times. The read terminates 3 residues before the CDR3 end, so the remaining end is supplied by the germline J gene. The chain joins TRBV20-1 to TRBJ2-7; D may be TRBD2 (5 bases). This CDR3 contains 13 residues. The V gene lost 3 bases and the J gene lost 2 bases, with 11 bases spanning the gap. The germline V gene encodes CDR1 DFQATT and CDR2 SNEGSKA (reference sequence). Partial CDR3 DNA: TGCAGTGCTAGGTCTAGCCGAACCTACGAG. Translated, it gives CSARSSRTYE. The entire CDR3 reads CSARSSRTYEQYF.

This clone was seen many times. The read stops 3 residues short of the end of the CDR3; the missing end is completed from the germline J gene. V gene TRBV12-3 or TRBV12-4 combines with J gene TRBJ2-1, with TRBD2 identical over 11 bases. The CDR3 extends over 16 amino acids. V was clipped by 3 bases and J by 9 bases; unmatched bases: 10. CDR3 DNA (partial): TGTGCCAGCAGTTTTAGTGCGCTAGCGGGAGGAAGTGAG. Its protein is CASSFSALAGGSE. The entire CDR3 sequence reads CASSFSALAGGSEQFF.